This TCR beta chain was obtained from a study of tumor-infiltrating lymphocytes in oesophageal squamous cell carcinoma. TCRdb redid the calling of the PCR reads with MiXCR, one entry per CDR3 protein. Altogether roughly 14,000 distinct CDR3 sequences are present, roughly 50% being singletons, with the ten largest covering roughly two fifths. This CDR3 spans 11 amino acids. CDR1 MDHEN and CDR2 SYDVKM come from the germline V gene. With 5 bases clipped from V and 14 bases from J, the junction kept 6 bases outside the gene matches. The sequencing sample was made of esophageal tumor tissue. V usage is TRBV28 and J usage is TRBJ2-1; 7 bases line up with TRBD2. This receptor was identified in a female donor with esophageal squamous cell carcinoma. The CDR3 DNA is TGTGCCAGCAGTACCCGGGGGAGGGAGTTCTTC. Its protein product is CASSTRGREFF.